This T cell receptor beta chain derives from a study of identical twins. General study results and limits: Sequences that were beta out-of-frame showed weaker excess twin sharing.

This CDR3 has 14 amino acids. The V gene's germline CDR1 is MGHRA and CDR2 YSYEKL. V lost 1 base, J lost 8 bases, and 12 bases lay in between. Using its own MiXCR run on the 5' RACE reads, TCRdb lists one record per CDR3 protein. The table shows some 710,000 distinct CDR3 sequences, with over 5% occurring only once. This clonotype was counted at least ten times. Its antigen is still unknown. The specimen sequenced was naive T cells sorted from blood. The clonotype comes from a man between 18 and 29 years old in good health. The genes are TRBV4-1 and TRBJ2-1; a possible D gene is TRBD2 (5 bases). The CDR3 loop reads CASSQVLARDEQFF. In nucleotides, the CDR3 is TGCGCCAGCAGCCAAGTTCTAGCACGGGATGAGCAGTTCTTC.